The 13 T cell receptor beta chains in this list originate from one sample, sequenced in a study of T-cell memory formation after mild COVID-19. TCRdb redid the calling of the 5' RACE reads with MiXCR, one entry per CDR3 protein. The data show about 290,000 distinct CDR3 sequences, with more than 15% seen just once and 22% held by the top ten. The sequencing sample was made of PBMCs or a T cell subset sorted from them (not recorded which). The origin of the receptors is a man younger than 35 who had mild COVID-19 (a few samples of this study predate the infection). Cell type and time point are not known.

This clonotype was seen a handful of times. The chain has TRBV20-1 and TRBJ2-3; the D gene could be TRBD1 or TRBD2 (5 bases each). V lost 4 bases and J 2 bases, leaving 13 bases between the germline ends. The germline V gene encodes CDR1 DFQATT and CDR2 SNEGSKA (reference sequence). CDR3 length equals 14 residues. CDR3 DNA: TGCAGTGCTACGCGTGGGGACCTCACAGATACGCAGTATTTT. Translated, it gives CSATRGDLTDTQYF.

The rearrangement links TRBV3-1 to TRBJ2-1, with TRBD1 matching over 7 bases. V was pared by 8 bases and J by 12 bases, with 13 bases of the junction left unmatched. The CDR3 is made up of 13 amino acids. Germline CDR1 reads LGHDT; CDR2 reads YNNKEL (reference sequence). CDR3 protein: CASEGPGTEVQFF. Here the CDR3 DNA reads TGTGCCAGCGAGGGGCCGGGGACAGAGGTGCAGTTCTTC.

V and J are TRBV7-2 and TRBJ2-3; D remains unclear. The CDR3 extends over 13 amino acids. Looked up from germline, CDR1 is SGHTA and CDR2 is FQGNSA. V lost 6 bases to trimming and J lost 0 bases, with 7 bases between them. Here the CDR3 reads CASREQSTDTQYF. In nucleotides, the CDR3 is TGTGCCAGCAGGGAACAGAGCACAGATACGCAGTATTTT.

Only a few counts were recorded for this clonotype. The chain couples TRBV5-1 to TRBJ1-1; D remains ambiguous. The V gene lost 1 base and the J gene lost 3 bases, with 13 bases spanning the gap. The CDR3 length is 15 residues. Germline CDR1 is SGHRS and CDR2 is YFSETQ. CDR3 nucleotide sequence: TGCGCCAGCAGCTTGTCCCCCGAGGGTTACACTGAAGCTTTCTTT. It yields the protein CASSLSPEGYTEAFF.

This clonotype was recorded many times. The J gene is TRBJ2-3, the V gene TRBV7-2, with 11 bases fitting TRBD2. With V trimmed by 6 bases and J by 1 base, 3 bases remained unmatched. The germline V gene encodes CDR1 SGHTA and CDR2 FQGNSA. The CDR3 spans 15 residues. In DNA, the CDR3 is TGTGCCAGCAGGAAACTAGCGGGGGGCACAGATACGCAGTATTTT. Its translation is CASRKLAGGTDTQYF.

This clonotype was observed a few times. This chain's CDR3 is CASSSGTEVPTQYF. CDR3 DNA sequence: TGTGCCAGCAGCTCCGGGACAGAAGTTCCTACGCAGTATTTT. The chain employs TRBV7-9 and TRBJ2-3, with 7 bases fitting TRBD1. CDR3 length: 14 residues. Germline-derived CDR1 and CDR2 are SEHNR and FQNEAQ (reference sequence). V shed 4 bases and J 8 bases; nucleotides not matched to a gene: 9.

Many counts were recorded for this clonotype. This sequence joins TRBV6-2 or TRBV6-3 and TRBJ2-2; D uncertain. V was trimmed by 3 bases and J by 8 bases, leaving 4 bases between them. This CDR3 spans 11 amino acids. Germline CDR1 is MNHEY and CDR2 is SVGEGT. The CDR3 reads CASSYRGELFF. The CDR3 nucleotides read TGTGCCAGCAGTTATAGAGGGGAGCTGTTTTTT.

This clonotype has only a few counts. V usage is TRBV15 and J usage is TRBJ1-2, with D unclear. Trimming left V 0 bases short and J 5 bases short, with 7 bases between. Germline V lookup: CDR1 LNHNV, CDR2 YYDKDF (reference sequence). The length of the CDR3 is 13 residues. The CDR3 region is CATSRDHLYGYTF. For the CDR3, the DNA is TGTGCCACCAGCAGAGATCACCTATATGGCTACACCTTC. Based on the CDR3 plus reference TRBV15 and TRBJ1-2, the full variable domain is DAMVIQNPRYQVTQFGKPVTLSCSQTLNHNVMYWYQQKSSQAPKLLFHYYDKDFNNEADTPDNFQSRRPNTSFCFLDIRSPGLGDTAMYLCATSRDHLYGYTFGSGTRLTVV.

The CDR3 DNA follows: TGTGCCAGCAGCTCCCTAAAGCGGACGGATGTGGAGACCCAGTACTTC. It translates to CASSSLKRTDVETQYF. The chain has TRBV11-2 and TRBJ2-5; TRBD2 is a possible D gene (5 bases). CDR3 length equals 16 residues. Trimming took off 4 bases at V and 5 bases at J, with 20 bases between the two ends. Germline V gene sequence: CDR1 SGHAT, CDR2 FQNNGV.

This clonotype has a single count. The CDR3 here is CASSPGGFYEQYV. CDR3 coding DNA: TGTGCCAGCAGCCCAGGGGGCTTCTACGAGCAGTACGTC. The genes are TRBV5-6 and TRBJ2-7; the match to TRBD1 covers 8 bases. From germline, CDR1 is SGHDT and CDR2 YYEEEE. V shed 4 bases, J shed 3 bases, and the junction held 3 bases outside the gene matches. The CDR3 sequence is 13 residues long.

This chain joins TRBV4-1 and TRBJ1-2, with D tentatively TRBD1 (5 bases). The CDR3 is 15 residues long. Looked up from germline, CDR1 is MGHRA and CDR2 is YSYEKL. Trimming stripped 1 base from V and 4 bases from J, with 13 bases between. CDR3 residues: CASSQVFAGAYGYTF. For the CDR3, the DNA is TGCGCCAGCAGCCAAGTGTTTGCCGGGGCCTATGGCTACACCTTC.

The chain combines TRBV9 with TRBJ2-7; D possibly corresponds to TRBD1 (6 bases). The CDR3 is 14 amino acids. The V gene lost 0 bases and the J gene lost 6 bases, with 13 bases spanning the gap. CDR1 SGDLS and CDR2 YYNGEE come from the germline V gene. The CDR3 DNA is TGTGCCAGCAGCGTAGCCCCACAGGGACGCGAGCAGTACTTC. Translation gives CASSVAPQGREQYF.

This clonotype was found many times. The chain recombines TRBV11-3 with TRBJ2-7; D gene uncertain. V lost 4 bases to trimming and J lost 3 bases, with 10 bases between them. Germline V gene lookup returns CDR1 SGHNT and CDR2 YENEEA. The CDR3 spans 13 residues. The CDR3 DNA is TGTGCCAGCAGCTCAAACTCGGGCTACGAGCAGTACTTC. Residues: CASSSNSGYEQYF.